The clone carrying this T cell receptor beta chain came up many times. TRAV- and TRBV-specific primers were used for first-strand cDNA, which covered alpha and beta chains. For amplifying TCRs, the PCR ran for about 20 cycles with Phusion, which was used together with a constant-region primer and the adapter on the V primers. Each CDR3 protein gets one entry after TCRdb re-called the reads with MiXCR. The data show 85,000 to 95,000 distinct CDR3 sequences, with under 10% seen just once and roughly 1% held by the top ten. The data were taken from a study of low-dose radiotherapy and immunotherapy resistance in tumors. About the study: Each fraction for Cohort 1 was 0.5 Gy, given every 2 weeks, and the total came to 6.5 Gy.

Documented time point: before trial treatment. The treatment that donors received included nivolumab, ipilimumab, aspirin, low-dose cyclophosphamide and low-dose radiotherapy. The sequences come from PBMCs, collected before treatment. The origin of this receptor is a male donor with prostate cancer.

The CDR3 sequence is CASSLSGGIGYTF. The CDR3 bases are TGTGCCAGCAGTTTATCCGGGGGTATTGGCTACACCTTC. This rearrangement joins TRBV12-3 or TRBV12-4 to TRBJ1-2, with a tentative D call TRBD1 (5 bases). This CDR3 has 13 residues. Trimming shortened V by 2 bases and J by 7 bases, and 11 bases separated the two germline ends.